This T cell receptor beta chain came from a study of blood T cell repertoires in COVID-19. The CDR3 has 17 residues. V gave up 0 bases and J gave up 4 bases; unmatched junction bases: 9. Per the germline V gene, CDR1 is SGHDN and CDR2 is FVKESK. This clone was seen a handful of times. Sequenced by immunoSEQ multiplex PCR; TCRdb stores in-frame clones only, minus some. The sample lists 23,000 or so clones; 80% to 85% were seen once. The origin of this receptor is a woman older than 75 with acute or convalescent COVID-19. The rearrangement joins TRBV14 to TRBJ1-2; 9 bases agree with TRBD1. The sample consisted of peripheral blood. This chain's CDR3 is CASSQDALGQGIYGYTF. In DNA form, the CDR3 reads TGTGCCAGCAGCCAAGACGCCCTTGGACAGGGGATCTATGGCTACACCTTC.